This TCR beta chain was recovered during a study of cytomegalovirus exposure and HLA in healthy donors. Broader study findings: Available immune exposure information covered CMV serostatus only.

This clone has a handful of counts. Its target is unknown. Amplification used 60 Vbeta primers and 13 Jbeta primers. The repertoire was sequenced with immunoSEQ multiplex PCR; TCRdb's copy has only in-frame clones and lacks some. Among some 110,000 clones listed, less than 80% were seen once. CDR1 and CDR2 (germline): WNHNN, SYGVQD (reference sequence). The CDR3 totals 13 residues. V dropped 0 bases and J dropped 6 bases, with 6 bases sitting between them. This rearrangement joins TRBV10-1 to TRBJ2-1; D may be TRBD1 (5 bases). This sequence originates from a woman aged 25 to 39 in good health and CMV-seronegative. The specimen sequenced was PBMCs. The CDR3 DNA reads TGCGCCAGCAGTGAGTCGGGGCCCAATGAGCAGTTCTTC. It translates to CASSESGPNEQFF.